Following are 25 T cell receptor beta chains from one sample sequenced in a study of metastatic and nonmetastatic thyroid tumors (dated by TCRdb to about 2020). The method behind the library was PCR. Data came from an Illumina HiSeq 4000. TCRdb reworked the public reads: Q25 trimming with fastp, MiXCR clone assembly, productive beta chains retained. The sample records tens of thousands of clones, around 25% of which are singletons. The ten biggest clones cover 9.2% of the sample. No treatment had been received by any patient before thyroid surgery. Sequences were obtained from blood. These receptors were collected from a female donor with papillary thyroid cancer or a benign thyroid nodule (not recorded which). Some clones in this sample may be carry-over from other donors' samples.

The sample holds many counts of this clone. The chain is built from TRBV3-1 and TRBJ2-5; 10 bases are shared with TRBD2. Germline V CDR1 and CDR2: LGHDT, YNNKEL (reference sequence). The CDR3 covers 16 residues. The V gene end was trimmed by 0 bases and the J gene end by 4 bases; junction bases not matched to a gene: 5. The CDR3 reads CASSQDQAGGGETQYF. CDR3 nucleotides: TGTGCCAGCAGCCAAGACCAAGCGGGAGGGGGAGAGACCCAGTACTTC.

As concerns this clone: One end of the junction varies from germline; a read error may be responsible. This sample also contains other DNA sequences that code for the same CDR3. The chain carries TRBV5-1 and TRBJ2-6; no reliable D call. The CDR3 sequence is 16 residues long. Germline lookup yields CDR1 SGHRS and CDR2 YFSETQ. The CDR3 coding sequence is TGCGCTAGCAGCTTGGCTAGTCCCTCTGGTGCCAACGTCCTGACTTTC. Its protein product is CASSLASPSGANVLTF.

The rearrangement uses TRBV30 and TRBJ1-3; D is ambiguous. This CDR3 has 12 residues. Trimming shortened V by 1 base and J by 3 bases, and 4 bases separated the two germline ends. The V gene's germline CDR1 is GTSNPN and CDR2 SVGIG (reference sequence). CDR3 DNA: TGTGCCTGGAGTGGCATTGGAAACACCATATATTTT. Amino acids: CAWSGIGNTIYF.

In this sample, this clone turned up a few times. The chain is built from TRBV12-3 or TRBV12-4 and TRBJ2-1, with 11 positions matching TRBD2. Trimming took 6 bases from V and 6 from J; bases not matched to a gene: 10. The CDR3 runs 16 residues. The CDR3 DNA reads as TGTGCCAGCAGCCTACGGCAGCTAGCGGGGGGCAATGAGCAGTTCTTC. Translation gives CASSLRQLAGGNEQFF.

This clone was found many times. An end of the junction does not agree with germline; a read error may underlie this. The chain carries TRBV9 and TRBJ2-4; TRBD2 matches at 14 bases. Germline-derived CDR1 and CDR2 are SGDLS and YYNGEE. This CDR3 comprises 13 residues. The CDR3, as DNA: TGTGCCAGCAGCGCGGGACTAGCGGGAGAGTCCCACTTC. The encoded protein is CASSAGLAGESHF.

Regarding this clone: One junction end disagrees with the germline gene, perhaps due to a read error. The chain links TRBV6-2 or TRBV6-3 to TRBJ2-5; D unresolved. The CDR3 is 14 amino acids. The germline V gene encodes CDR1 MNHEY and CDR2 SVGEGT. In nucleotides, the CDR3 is TGTGCCAGCAGTTTCGGTGATAACGTAGAGAACCAGTACTTC. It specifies CASSFGDNVENQYF.

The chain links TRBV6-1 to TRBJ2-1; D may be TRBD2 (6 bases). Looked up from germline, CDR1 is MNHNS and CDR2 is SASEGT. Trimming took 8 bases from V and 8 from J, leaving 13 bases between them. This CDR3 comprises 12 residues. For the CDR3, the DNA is TGTGCCAGCCTGGACTACCTTCATGAGCAGTTCTTC. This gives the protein CASLDYLHEQFF.

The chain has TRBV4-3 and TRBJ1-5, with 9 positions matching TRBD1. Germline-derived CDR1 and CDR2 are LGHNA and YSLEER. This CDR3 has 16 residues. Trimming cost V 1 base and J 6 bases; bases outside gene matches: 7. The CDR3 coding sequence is TGCGCCAGCAGCCAAGGAACAGGGGGCGTAGGTCAGCCCCAGCATTTT. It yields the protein CASSQGTGGVGQPQHF.

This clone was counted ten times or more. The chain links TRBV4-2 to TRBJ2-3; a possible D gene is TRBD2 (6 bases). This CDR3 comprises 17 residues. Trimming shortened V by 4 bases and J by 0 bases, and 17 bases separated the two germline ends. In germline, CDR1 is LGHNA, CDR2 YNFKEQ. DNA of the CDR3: TGTGCCAGCAGCCGACCCGGCAGCGGGTTCAGCACAGATACGCAGTATTTT. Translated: CASSRPGSGFSTDTQYF.

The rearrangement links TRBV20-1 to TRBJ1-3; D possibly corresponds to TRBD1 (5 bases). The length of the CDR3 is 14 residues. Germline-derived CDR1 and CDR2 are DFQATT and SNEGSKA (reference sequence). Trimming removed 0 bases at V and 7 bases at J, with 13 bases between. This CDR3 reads CSARDRERGNTIYF. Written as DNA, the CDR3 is TGCAGTGCTAGAGACAGGGAGAGAGGGAACACCATATATTTT.

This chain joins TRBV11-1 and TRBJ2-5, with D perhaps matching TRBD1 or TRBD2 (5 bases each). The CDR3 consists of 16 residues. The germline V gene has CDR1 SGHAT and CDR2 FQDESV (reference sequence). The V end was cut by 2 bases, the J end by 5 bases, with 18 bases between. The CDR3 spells CASSLSRTRTGETQYF. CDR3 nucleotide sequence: TGTGCCAGCAGCTTATCACGGACAAGAACGGGGGAGACCCAGTACTTC.

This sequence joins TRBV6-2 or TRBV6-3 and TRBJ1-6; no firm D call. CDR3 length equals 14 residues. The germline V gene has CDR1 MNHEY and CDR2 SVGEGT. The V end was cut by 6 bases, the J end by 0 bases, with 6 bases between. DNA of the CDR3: TGTGCCAGCAGGACAAGCTCCTATAATTCACCCCTCCACTTT. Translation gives CASRTSSYNSPLHF.

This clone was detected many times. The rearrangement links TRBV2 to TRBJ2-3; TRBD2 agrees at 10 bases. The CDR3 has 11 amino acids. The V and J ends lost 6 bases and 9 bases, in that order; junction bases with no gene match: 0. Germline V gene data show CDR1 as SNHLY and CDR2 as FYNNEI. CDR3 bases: TGTGCCAGCAGACTAGCGGGGACGCAGTATTTT. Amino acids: CASRLAGTQYF.

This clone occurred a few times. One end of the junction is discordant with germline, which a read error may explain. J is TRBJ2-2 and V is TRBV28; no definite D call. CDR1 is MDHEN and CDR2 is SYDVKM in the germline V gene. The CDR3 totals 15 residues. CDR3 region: CANSLLGQNTGELFF. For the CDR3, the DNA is TGTGCCAACAGTTTATTGGGCCAGAACACCGGTGAGCTGTTTTTT.

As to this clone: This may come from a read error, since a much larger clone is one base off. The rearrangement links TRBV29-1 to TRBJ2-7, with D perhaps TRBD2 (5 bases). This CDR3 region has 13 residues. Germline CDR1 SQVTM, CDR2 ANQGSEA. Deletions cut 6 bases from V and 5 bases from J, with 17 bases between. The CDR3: CSVASGTLNEQYF. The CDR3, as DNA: TGCAGCGTGGCAAGCGGCACTCTCAACGAGCAGTACTTC.

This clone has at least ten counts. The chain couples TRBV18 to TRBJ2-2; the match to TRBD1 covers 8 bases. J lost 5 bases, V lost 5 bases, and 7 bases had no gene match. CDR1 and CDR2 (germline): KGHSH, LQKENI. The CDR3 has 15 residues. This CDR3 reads CASSIGQGGTGELFF. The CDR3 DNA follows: TGTGCCAGCTCAATCGGACAGGGAGGTACCGGGGAGCTGTTTTTT.

CDR3 loop: CASSHRLTDNYGYTF. In nucleotides, the CDR3 is TGTGCCAGCAGCCATCGATTGACAGATAACTATGGCTACACCTTC. The V gene is TRBV3-1, the J gene TRBJ1-2, with D maybe TRBD1 (5 bases). Germline CDR1 is LGHDT and CDR2 is YNNKEL (reference sequence). Trimming pared 3 bases from V and 1 base from J, leaving 12 bases between. The CDR3 totals 15 residues.

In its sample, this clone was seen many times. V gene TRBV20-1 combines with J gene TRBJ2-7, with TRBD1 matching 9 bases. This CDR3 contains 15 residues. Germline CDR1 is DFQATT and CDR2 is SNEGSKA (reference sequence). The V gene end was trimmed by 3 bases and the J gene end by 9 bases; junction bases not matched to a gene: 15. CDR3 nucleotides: TGCAGTGCTAGTGTCCCTGGGACAGGGTATAGTGGGCAGTACTTC. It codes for CSASVPGTGYSGQYF.

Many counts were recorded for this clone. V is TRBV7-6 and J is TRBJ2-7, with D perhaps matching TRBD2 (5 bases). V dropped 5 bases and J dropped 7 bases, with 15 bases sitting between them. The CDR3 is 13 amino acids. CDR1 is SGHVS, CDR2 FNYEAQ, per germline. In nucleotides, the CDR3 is TGTGCCAGCAGCCCTGGAGGAGTCTCAGAGCAGTACTTC. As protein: CASSPGGVSEQYF.

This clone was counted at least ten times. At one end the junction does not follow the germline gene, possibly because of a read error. In nucleotides, the CDR3 is TGTGCCAGCAGCCTGACAATGTACACTGAGCAGTTCTTC. It is translated as CASSLTMYTEQFF. This rearrangement joins TRBV2 to TRBJ2-1; D is unresolved. The CDR3 totals 13 residues. Germline V lookup: CDR1 SNHLY, CDR2 FYNNEI. The full variable domain, in which reference TRBV2 and TRBJ2-1 provide the parts outside the CDR3, is EPEVTQTPSHQVTQMGQEVILRCVPISNHLYFYWYRQILGQKVEFLVSFYNNEISEKSEIFDDQFSVERPDGSNFTLKIRSTKLEDSAMYFCASSLTMYTEQFFGPGTRLTVL.

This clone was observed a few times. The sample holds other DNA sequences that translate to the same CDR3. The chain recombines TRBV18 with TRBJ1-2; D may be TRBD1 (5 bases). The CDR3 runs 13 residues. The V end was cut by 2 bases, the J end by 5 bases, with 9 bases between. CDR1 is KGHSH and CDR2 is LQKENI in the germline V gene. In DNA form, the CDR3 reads TGTGCCAGCTCACCAGGGACGGATTATGGCTACACCTTC. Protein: CASSPGTDYGYTF.

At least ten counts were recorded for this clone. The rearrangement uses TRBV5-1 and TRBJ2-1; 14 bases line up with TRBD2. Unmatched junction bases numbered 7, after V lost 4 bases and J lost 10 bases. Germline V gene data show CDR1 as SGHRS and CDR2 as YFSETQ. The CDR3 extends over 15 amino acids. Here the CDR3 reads CASSPGLAGGGEQFF. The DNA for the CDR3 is TGCGCCAGCAGCCCCGGACTAGCGGGAGGTGGGGAGCAGTTCTTC.

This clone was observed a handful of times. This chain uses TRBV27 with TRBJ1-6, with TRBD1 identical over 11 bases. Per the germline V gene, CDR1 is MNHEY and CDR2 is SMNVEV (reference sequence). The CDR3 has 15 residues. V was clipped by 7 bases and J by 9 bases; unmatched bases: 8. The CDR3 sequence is CASTRSGTGGSPLHF. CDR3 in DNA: TGTGCCAGCACCCGTTCGGGGACAGGGGGTTCACCCCTCCACTTT.

The DNA for the CDR3 is TGTGCCAGCGACGACAGGGGCGCTGAAAAACTGTTTTTT. The encoded protein is CASDDRGAEKLFF. The chain joins TRBV7-9 to TRBJ1-4; 8 bases agree with TRBD1. CDR3 length: 13 residues. The J segment lost 7 bases and the V segment lost 8 bases, leaving 6 bases of the junction unmatched. Germline CDR1 and CDR2: SEHNR and FQNEAQ (reference sequence).

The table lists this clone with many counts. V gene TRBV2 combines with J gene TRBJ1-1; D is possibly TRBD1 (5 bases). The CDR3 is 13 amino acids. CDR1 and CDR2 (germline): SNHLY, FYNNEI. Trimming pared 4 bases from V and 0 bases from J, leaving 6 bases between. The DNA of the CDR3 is TGTGCCAGCAGTGGACAGTTGAACACTGAAGCTTTCTTT. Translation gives CASSGQLNTEAFF.